Shown below are 16 T cell receptor beta chains from a single sample sequenced in a study of CD8+ T cells in alopecia areata. Investigators isolated RNA and reverse transcribed it into cDNA to act as the sequencing template. The protocol was immunoSEQ multiplex PCR, while the TCRdb copy is restricted to in-frame clones and leaves out a portion. This table has around 200,000 clones, about 63% appearing once. The specimen comprised CD4+ T cells sorted from blood, sampled at week 0. These receptor sequences come from a human donor with alopecia areata.

This clone was detected ten times or more. This rearrangement joins TRBV7-2 to TRBJ2-7; TRBD1 agrees at 7 bases. The CDR3 length is 13 residues. Germline lookup yields CDR1 SGHTA and CDR2 FQGNSA. With 3 bases clipped from V and 5 bases from J, the junction kept 4 bases outside the gene matches. The CDR3 is CASSFIQGDEQYF. The CDR3 nucleotides are TGTGCCAGCAGCTTCATCCAGGGGGACGAGCAGTACTTC.

The gene calls are TRBV5-6 and TRBJ1-2; D uncertain. V gave up 3 bases and J gave up 7 bases, with 7 bases separating them. The CDR3 spans 11 residues. Germline V gene lookup returns CDR1 SGHDT and CDR2 YYEEEE. CDR3 sequence (DNA): TGTGCCAGCAGCTCGGCGGCTGGCTACACCTTC. It encodes CASSSAAGYTF.

This clone occurred a few times. The V gene is TRBV29-1, the J gene TRBJ2-7; unclear D gene. Germline V gene data show CDR1 as SQVTM and CDR2 as ANQGSEA. This CDR3 region has 11 residues. V shed 7 bases and J shed 9 bases, with 16 bases lying between them. The CDR3 DNA follows: TGCAGCGGTCAACAAGGGTTGGCGCAGTACTTC. As protein: CSGQQGLAQYF.

The V gene is TRBV5-1, the J gene TRBJ1-2; D uncertain. The CDR3 length is 14 residues. V was cut by 5 bases and J by 3 bases, with 14 bases left in between. Germline CDR1 is SGHRS and CDR2 is YFSETQ. In nucleotides, the CDR3 is TGCGCCAGCAGGGAGAGGGTTACGGACTATGGCTACACCTTC. The encoded protein is CASRERVTDYGYTF.

This clone has a handful of counts. The V gene is TRBV10-3, the J gene TRBJ2-1, with no clear D. Trimming stripped 5 bases from V and 5 bases from J, with 10 bases between. This CDR3 comprises 13 residues. CDR1 ENHRY and CDR2 SYGVKD come from the germline V gene. The CDR3 region is CAISRSPDNEQFF. The CDR3 DNA sequence: TGTGCCATCAGTCGGAGCCCGGACAATGAGCAGTTCTTC.

The rearrangement uses TRBV29-1 and TRBJ2-3, with D perhaps matching TRBD1 (6 bases). Trimming shortened V by 4 bases and J by 2 bases, and 10 bases separated the two germline ends. Looked up from germline, CDR1 is SQVTM and CDR2 is ANQGSEA. The CDR3 runs to 13 residues. CDR3 coding DNA: TGCAGCGTTGCCGGACAGTACACAGATACGCAGTATTTT. This translates into CSVAGQYTDTQYF.

The V and J genes are TRBV6-5 and TRBJ2-2; D call uncertain. The germline V gene encodes CDR1 MNHEY and CDR2 SVGAGI. The CDR3 spans 13 residues. V shed 6 bases and J shed 9 bases, with 14 bases lying between them. CDR3 coding DNA: TGTGCCAGCAGCCCTCCAAGGGAAAGGGAGCTGTTTTTT. Translated, it gives CASSPPRERELFF.

The V call is TRBV29-1, the J call TRBJ1-2; no definite D call. The CDR3 has 12 amino acids. V lost 6 bases and J 1 base, leaving 9 bases between the germline ends. CDR1 and CDR2 (germline): SQVTM, ANQGSEA. The CDR3 loop reads CSVPRSNYGYTF. Here the CDR3 DNA reads TGCAGCGTACCGCGAAGTAACTATGGCTACACCTTC.

This chain uses TRBV2 with TRBJ2-6, with no clear D. The CDR3 has 12 amino acids. Germline V gives CDR1 SNHLY, CDR2 FYNNEI. The ends were cut back, 6 bases at V and 0 bases at J, with 0 bases in the middle. The DNA of the CDR3 is TGTGCCAGCAGCTCTGGGGCCAACGTCCTGACTTTC. It encodes CASSSGANVLTF.

This sequence joins TRBV2 and TRBJ1-2; D ambiguous. With 6 bases removed from V and 8 bases from J, the gap between germline ends came to 10 bases. The germline V gene has CDR1 SNHLY and CDR2 FYNNEI. The CDR3 runs 11 residues. The CDR3, as DNA: TGTGCCAGCAGGTCAGAAAGAGGCTACACCTTC. Translating gives CASRSERGYTF.

This chain joins TRBV19 and TRBJ1-2; TRBD1 is a possible D gene (5 bases). Trimming left V 5 bases short and J 0 bases short, with 10 bases between. The CDR3 is made up of 14 amino acids. Germline-derived CDR1 and CDR2 are LNHDA and SQIVND (reference sequence). For the CDR3, the DNA is TGTGCCAGTAGTCGACAGCGTACTAACTATGGCTACACCTTC. Protein product: CASSRQRTNYGYTF.

As concerns this clone: Other DNA variants within this sample encode the same CDR3. This chain joins TRBV29-1 and TRBJ2-7; D gene uncertain. CDR1 and CDR2 from the germline V gene are SQVTM and ANQGSEA. Trimming removed 6 bases at V and 7 bases at J, with 13 bases between. The length of the CDR3 is 11 residues. The CDR3 region is CSVTGREEQYF. The CDR3 DNA follows: TGCAGCGTCACGGGCAGAGAAGAGCAGTACTTC.

This clone was seen only a few times. The rearrangement uses TRBV6-5 and TRBJ1-4; TRBD1 matches at 7 bases. Germline CDR1 MNHEY, CDR2 SVGAGI. CDR3 length: 12 amino acids. V lost 6 bases to trimming and J lost 7 bases; unmatched junction nucleotides: 2. The CDR3 reads CASRTGREKLFF. The CDR3 nucleotides read TGTGCCAGCAGGACAGGGCGTGAAAAACTGTTTTTT.

This clone has just a few counts. The chain employs TRBV29-1 and TRBJ2-7; TRBD1 aligns across 8 bases. The CDR3 loop spans 15 amino acids. The germline gives CDR1 SQVTM, CDR2 ANQGSEA. With 4 bases clipped from V and 5 bases from J, the junction kept 13 bases outside the gene matches. The DNA of the CDR3 is TGCAGCGTTGTCCCATTCAGGGGGCGCCTTAACGAGCAGTACTTC. Its protein is CSVVPFRGRLNEQYF.

The chain is built from TRBV2 and TRBJ1-5; D gene unclear. Trimming pared 6 bases from V and 4 bases from J, leaving 13 bases between. This CDR3 contains 14 residues. CDR1 is SNHLY, CDR2 FYNNEI, per germline. CDR3 DNA sequence: TGTGCCAGCAGGAGGGAGGCTGATAATCAGCCCCAGCATTTT. Its translation: CASRREADNQPQHF.

DNA for the CDR3: TGTGCCTGGAGTGTAGGTAGCACAGATACGCAGTATTTT. Amino acid sequence: CAWSVGSTDTQYF. V and J are TRBV30 and TRBJ2-3; D not certain. The V and J ends lost 0 bases and 0 bases respectively, with 4 bases between them. The V gene's germline CDR1 is GTSNPN and CDR2 SVGIG (reference sequence). The CDR3 length is 13 residues. Full variable domain (outside the CDR3, taken from reference TRBV30 and TRBJ2-3): SQTIHQWPATLVQPVGSPLSLECTVEGTSNPNLYWYRQAAGRGLQLLFYSVGIGQISSEVPQNLSASRPQDRQFILSSKKLLLSDSGFYLCAWSVGSTDTQYFGPGTRLTVL.